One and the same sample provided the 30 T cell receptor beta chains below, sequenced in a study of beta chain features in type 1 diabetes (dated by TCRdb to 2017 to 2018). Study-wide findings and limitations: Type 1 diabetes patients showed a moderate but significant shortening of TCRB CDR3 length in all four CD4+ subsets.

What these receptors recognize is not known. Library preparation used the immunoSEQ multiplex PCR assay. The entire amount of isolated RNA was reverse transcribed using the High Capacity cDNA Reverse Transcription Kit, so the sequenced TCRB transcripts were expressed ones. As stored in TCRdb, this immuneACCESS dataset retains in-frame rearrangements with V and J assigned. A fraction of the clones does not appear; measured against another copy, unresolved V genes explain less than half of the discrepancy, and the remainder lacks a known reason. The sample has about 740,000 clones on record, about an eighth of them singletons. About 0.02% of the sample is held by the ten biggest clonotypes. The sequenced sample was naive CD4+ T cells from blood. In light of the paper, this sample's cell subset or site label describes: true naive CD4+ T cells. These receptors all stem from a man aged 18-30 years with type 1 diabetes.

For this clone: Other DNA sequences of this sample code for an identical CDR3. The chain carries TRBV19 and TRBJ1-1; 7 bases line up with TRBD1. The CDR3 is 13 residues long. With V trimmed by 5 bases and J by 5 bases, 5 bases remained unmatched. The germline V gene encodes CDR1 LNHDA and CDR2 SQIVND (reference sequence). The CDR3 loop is CASSLDRDTEAFF. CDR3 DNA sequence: TGTGCCAGTAGTCTCGACAGGGATACTGAAGCTTTCTTT.

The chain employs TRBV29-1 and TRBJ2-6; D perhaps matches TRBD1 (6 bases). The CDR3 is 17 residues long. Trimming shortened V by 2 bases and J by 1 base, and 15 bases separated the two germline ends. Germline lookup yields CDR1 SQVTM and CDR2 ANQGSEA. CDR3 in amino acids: CSVETGRQRSGANVLTF. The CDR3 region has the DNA TGCAGCGTTGAAACAGGGCGCCAAAGATCTGGGGCCAACGTCCTGACTTTC.

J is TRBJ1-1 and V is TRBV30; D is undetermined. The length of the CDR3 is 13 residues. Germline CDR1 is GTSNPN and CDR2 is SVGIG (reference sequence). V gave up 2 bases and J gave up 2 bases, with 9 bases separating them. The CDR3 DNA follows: TGTGCCTGGAGTACAGAGACAAACACTGAAGCTTTCTTT. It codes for CAWSTETNTEAFF.

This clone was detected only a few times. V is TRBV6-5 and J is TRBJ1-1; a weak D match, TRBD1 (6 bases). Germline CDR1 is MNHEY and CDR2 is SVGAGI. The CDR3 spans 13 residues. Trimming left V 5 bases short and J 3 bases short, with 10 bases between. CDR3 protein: CASSTGQYTEAFF. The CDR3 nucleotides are TGTGCCAGCAGTACCGGACAGTACACTGAAGCTTTCTTT.

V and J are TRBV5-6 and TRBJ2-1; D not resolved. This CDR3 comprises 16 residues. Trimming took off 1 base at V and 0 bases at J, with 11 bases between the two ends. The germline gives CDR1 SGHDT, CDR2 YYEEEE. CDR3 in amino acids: CASSLFGGTSYNEQFF. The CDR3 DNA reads TGTGCCAGCAGCTTGTTCGGCGGTACCTCCTACAATGAGCAGTTCTTC.

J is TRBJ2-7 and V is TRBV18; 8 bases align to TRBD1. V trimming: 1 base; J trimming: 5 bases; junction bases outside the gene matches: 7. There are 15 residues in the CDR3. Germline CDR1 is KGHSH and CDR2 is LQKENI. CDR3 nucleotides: TGTGCCAGCTCACCACTAACAGGGGGGTGGAACGAGCAGTACTTC. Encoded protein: CASSPLTGGWNEQYF.

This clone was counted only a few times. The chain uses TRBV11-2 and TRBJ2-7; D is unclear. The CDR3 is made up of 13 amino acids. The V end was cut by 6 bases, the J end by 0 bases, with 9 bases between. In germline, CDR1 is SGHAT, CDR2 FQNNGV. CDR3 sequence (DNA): TGTGCCAGCAGACCTCTTAGCTCCTACGAGCAGTACTTC. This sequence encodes CASRPLSSYEQYF. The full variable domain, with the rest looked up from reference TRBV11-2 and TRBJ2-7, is EAGVAQSPRYKIIEKRQSVAFWCNPISGHATLYWYQQILGQGPKLLIQFQNNGVVDDSQLPKDRFSAERLKGVDSTLKIQPAKLEDSAVYLCASRPLSSYEQYFGPGTRLTVT.

The CDR3 DNA is TGTGCCTGGAGTCCAAATGAGCTCGGGGCTTTCTTT. This translates into CAWSPNELGAFF. The chain combines TRBV30 with TRBJ1-1; no clear D gene. Germline V gene sequence: CDR1 GTSNPN, CDR2 SVGIG (reference sequence). Trimming took off 2 bases at V and 11 bases at J, with 15 bases between the two ends. The CDR3 contains 12 residues.

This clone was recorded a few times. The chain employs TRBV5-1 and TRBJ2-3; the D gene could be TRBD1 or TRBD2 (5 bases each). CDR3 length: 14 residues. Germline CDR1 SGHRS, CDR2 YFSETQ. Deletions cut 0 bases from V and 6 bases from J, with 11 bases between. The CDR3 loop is CASSLVVGTDTQYF. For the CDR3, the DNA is TGCGCCAGCAGCTTGGTTGTAGGGACGGATACGCAGTATTTT.

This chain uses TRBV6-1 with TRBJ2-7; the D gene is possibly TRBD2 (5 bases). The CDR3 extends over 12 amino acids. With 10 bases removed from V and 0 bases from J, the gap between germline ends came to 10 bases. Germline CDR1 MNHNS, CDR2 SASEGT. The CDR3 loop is CAISGSSYEQYF. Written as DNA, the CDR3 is TGTGCCATATCGGGGAGCTCCTACGAGCAGTACTTC.

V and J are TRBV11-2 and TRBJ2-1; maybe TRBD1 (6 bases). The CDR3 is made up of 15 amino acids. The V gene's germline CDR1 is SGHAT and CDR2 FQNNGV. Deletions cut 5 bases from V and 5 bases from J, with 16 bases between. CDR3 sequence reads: CASSEQGGPNNEQFF. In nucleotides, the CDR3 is TGTGCCAGCAGCGAACAGGGTGGGCCCAACAATGAGCAGTTCTTC.

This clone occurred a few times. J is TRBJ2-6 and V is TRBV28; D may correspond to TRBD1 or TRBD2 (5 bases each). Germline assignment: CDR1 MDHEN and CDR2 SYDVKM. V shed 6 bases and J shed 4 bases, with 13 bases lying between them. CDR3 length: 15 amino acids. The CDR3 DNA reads TGTGCCAGCAGCACCAGAGGGACCGGGGCCAACGTCCTGACTTTC. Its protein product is CASSTRGTGANVLTF.

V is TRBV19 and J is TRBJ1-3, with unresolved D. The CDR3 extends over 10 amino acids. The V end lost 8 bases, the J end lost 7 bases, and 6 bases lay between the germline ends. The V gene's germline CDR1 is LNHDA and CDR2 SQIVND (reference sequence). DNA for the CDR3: TGTGCCAGTGGACGGAACACCATATATTTT. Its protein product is CASGRNTIYF.

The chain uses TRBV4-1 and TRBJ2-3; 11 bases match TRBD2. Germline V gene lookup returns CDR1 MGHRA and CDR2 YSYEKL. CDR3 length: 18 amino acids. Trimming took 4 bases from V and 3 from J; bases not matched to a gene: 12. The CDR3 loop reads CASSPPSGTSGVTDTQYF. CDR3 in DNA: TGCGCCAGCAGCCCCCCTAGTGGGACTAGCGGAGTGACAGATACGCAGTATTTT.

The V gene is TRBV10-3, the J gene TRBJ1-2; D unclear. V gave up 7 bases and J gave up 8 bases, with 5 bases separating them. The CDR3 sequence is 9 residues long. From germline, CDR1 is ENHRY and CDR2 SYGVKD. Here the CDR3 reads CAIIRGYTF. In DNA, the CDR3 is TGTGCCATCATACGAGGCTACACCTTC.

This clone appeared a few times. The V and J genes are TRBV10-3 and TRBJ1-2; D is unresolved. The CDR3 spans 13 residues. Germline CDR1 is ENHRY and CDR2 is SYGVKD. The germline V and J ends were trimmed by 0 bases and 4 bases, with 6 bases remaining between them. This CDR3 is CAISESEGYGYTF. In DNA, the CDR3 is TGTGCCATCAGTGAGTCGGAGGGCTATGGCTACACCTTC.

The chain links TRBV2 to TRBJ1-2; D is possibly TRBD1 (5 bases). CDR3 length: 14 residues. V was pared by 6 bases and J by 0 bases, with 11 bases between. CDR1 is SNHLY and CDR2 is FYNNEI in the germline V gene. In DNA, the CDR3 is TGTGCCAGCAGGTACGACAGCGCTAACTATGGCTACACCTTC. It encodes CASRYDSANYGYTF.

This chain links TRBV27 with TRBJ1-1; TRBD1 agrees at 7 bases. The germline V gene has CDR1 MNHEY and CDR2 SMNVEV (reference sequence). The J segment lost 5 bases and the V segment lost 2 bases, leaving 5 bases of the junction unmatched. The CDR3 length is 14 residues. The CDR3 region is CASSLQGGRTEAFF. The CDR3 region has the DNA TGTGCCAGCAGTTTACAGGGGGGTAGGACTGAAGCTTTCTTT.

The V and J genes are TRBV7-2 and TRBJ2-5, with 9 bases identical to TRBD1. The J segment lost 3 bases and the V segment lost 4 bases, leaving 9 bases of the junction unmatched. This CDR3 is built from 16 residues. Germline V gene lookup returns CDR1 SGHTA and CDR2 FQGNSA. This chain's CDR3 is CASSSAPGTGKETQYF. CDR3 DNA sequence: TGTGCCAGCAGCTCAGCCCCCGGGACAGGGAAAGAGACCCAGTACTTC.

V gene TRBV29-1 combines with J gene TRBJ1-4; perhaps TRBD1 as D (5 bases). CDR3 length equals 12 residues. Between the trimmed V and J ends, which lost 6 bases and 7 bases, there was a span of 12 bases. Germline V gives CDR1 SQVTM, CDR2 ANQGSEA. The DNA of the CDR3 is TGCAGCGTCGTAGGGGAGGGTGAAAAACTGTTTTTT. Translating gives CSVVGEGEKLFF.

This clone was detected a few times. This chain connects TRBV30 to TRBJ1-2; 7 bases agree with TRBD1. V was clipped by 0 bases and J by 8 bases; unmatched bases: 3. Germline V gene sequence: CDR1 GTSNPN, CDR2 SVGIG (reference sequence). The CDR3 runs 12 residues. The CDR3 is CAWSVAGGGYTF. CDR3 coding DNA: TGTGCCTGGAGTGTAGCAGGGGGAGGCTACACCTTC.

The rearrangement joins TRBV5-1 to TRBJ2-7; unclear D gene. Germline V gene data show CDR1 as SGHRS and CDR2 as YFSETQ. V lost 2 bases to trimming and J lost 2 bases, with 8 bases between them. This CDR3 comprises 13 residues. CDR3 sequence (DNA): TGCGCCAGCAGCTTAGGCTCAGCCTACGAGCAGTACTTC. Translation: CASSLGSAYEQYF.

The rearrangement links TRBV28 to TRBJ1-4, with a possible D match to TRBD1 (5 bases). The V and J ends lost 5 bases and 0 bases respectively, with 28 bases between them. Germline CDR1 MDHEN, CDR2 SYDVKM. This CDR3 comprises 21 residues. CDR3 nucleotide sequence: TGTGCCAGCAGTACGCCTTGGCCGGGGCCTGGGCAGAGTACAACTAATGAAAAACTGTTTTTT. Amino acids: CASSTPWPGPGQSTTNEKLFF.

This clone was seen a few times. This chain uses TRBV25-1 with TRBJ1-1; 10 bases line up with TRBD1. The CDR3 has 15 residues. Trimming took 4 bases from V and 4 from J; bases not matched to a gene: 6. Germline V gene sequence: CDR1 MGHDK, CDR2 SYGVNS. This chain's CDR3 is CASSAGTGALTEAFF. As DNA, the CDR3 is TGTGCCAGCAGTGCCGGGACAGGGGCCCTCACTGAAGCTTTCTTT.

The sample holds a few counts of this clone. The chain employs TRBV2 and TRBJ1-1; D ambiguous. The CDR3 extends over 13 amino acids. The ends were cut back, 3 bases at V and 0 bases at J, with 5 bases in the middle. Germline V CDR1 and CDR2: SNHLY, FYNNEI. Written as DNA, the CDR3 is TGTGCCAGCAGTGACGGTCTGAACACTGAAGCTTTCTTT. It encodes CASSDGLNTEAFF.

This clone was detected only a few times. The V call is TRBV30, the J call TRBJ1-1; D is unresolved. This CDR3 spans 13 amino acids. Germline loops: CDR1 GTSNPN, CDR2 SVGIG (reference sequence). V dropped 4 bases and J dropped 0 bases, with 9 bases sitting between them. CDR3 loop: CAWNLLMNTEAFF. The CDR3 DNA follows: TGTGCCTGGAACTTACTGATGAACACTGAAGCTTTCTTT.

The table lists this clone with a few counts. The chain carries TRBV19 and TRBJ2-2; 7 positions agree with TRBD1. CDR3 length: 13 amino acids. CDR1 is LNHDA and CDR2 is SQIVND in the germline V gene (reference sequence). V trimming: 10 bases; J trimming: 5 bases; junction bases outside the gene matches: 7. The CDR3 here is CATDRVGTGELFF. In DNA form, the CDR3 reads TGTGCCACAGACAGGGTGGGAACCGGGGAGCTGTTTTTT.

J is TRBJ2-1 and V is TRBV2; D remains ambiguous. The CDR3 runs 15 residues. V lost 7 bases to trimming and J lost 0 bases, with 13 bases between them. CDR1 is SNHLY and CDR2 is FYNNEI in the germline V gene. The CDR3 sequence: CASTHYTNSYNEQFF. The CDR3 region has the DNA TGTGCCAGCACCCACTACACAAACTCCTACAATGAGCAGTTCTTC.

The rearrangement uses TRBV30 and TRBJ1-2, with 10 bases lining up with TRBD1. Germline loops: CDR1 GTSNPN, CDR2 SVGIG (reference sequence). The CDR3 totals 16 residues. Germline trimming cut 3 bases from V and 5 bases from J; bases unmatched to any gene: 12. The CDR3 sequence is CAWRGRVGQGSYGYTF. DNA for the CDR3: TGTGCCTGGAGAGGTCGGGTGGGACAGGGGAGTTATGGCTACACCTTC.

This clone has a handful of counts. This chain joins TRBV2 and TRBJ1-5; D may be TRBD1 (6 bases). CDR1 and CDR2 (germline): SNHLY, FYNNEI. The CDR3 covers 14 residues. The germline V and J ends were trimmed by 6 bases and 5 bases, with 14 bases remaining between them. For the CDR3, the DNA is TGTGCCAGCAGCCCCCTTGGGGGCTATCAGCCCCAGCATTTT. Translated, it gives CASSPLGGYQPQHF.